Each of the 21 T cell receptor beta chains below was sequenced from the same sample in a study of long-term antiretroviral therapy in people with HIV. Researchers report immunoSEQ v3.0 was run at survey level. Sequencing was performed with immunoSEQ multiplex PCR; in TCRdb, only in-frame clones are kept and a portion is missing. The sample shows around 30,000 clones, 85% of them seen only once. The material was unsorted PBMCs, obtained about 3.5 years after starting antiretroviral therapy. The receptors derive from a man between 18 and 29 years old with HIV.

V usage is TRBV6-4 and J usage is TRBJ1-2, with TRBD1 as a possible D gene (5 bases). CDR3 length equals 14 residues. The germline gives CDR1 MRHNA, CDR2 SNTAGT. With 3 bases removed from V and 6 bases from J, the gap between germline ends came to 14 bases. DNA for the CDR3: TGTGCCAGCAGTGAGGGGAGGACAAAGGATGGCTACACCTTC. Translation gives CASSEGRTKDGYTF.

This chain uses TRBV9 with TRBJ2-7; tentative D call: TRBD1 (5 bases). CDR1 is SGDLS, CDR2 YYNGEE, per germline. V was cut by 3 bases and J by 0 bases, with 10 bases left in between. The CDR3 spans 14 residues. The CDR3 loop reads CASSETGASYEQYF. CDR3 DNA: TGTGCCAGCAGCGAAACAGGAGCCTCCTACGAGCAGTACTTC. Based on the CDR3 plus reference TRBV9 and TRBJ2-7, the full variable domain is DSGVTQTPKHLITATGQRVTLRCSPRSGDLSVYWYQQSLDQGLQFLIQYYNGEERAKGNILERFSAQQFPDLHSELNLSSLELGDSALYFCASSETGASYEQYFGPGTRLTVT.

The chain links TRBV14 to TRBJ2-6; D unclear. V lost 4 bases to trimming and J lost 0 bases, with 10 bases between them. The CDR3 is 16 amino acids. The germline CDR1 and CDR2 sequences are SGHDN and FVKESK. CDR3 in DNA: TGTGCCAGCAGCCCCCCGACAACCTCTGGGGCCAACGTCCTGACTTTC. Protein product: CASSPPTTSGANVLTF.

This clone was counted only a few times. The chain has TRBV14 and TRBJ2-7; 11 positions agree with TRBD1. Germline CDR1 reads SGHDN; CDR2 reads FVKESK. V lost 6 bases to trimming and J lost 2 bases; unmatched junction nucleotides: 3. The CDR3 is made up of 14 amino acids. CDR3 DNA sequence: TGTGCCAGCAGAGGACAGGGGGCTCCCTACGAGCAGTACTTC. It specifies CASRGQGAPYEQYF.

J is TRBJ1-4 and V is TRBV19; 7 bases map to TRBD1. This CDR3 has 14 amino acids. V gave up 5 bases and J gave up 5 bases; unmatched junction bases: 5. Germline CDR1 and CDR2: LNHDA and SQIVND (reference sequence). CDR3 sequence: CASSADRANEKLFF. The CDR3 DNA follows: TGTGCCAGTAGTGCCGACAGGGCAAATGAAAAACTGTTTTTT.

The chain joins TRBV6-1 to TRBJ1-2; 7 bases line up with TRBD1. This CDR3 is built from 16 residues. From germline, CDR1 is MNHNS and CDR2 SASEGT. V shed 1 base, J shed 3 bases, and the junction held 8 bases outside the gene matches. CDR3 amino acids: CASSEEADGQDYGYTF. CDR3 in DNA: TGTGCCAGCAGTGAAGAGGCCGACGGACAGGACTATGGCTACACCTTC.

The genes are TRBV4-1 and TRBJ1-1; no clear D gene. The germline V gene has CDR1 MGHRA and CDR2 YSYEKL. The V and J ends lost 4 bases and 10 bases respectively, with 19 bases between them. The CDR3 sequence is 14 residues long. In DNA form, the CDR3 reads TGCGCCAGCAGCCCCCCGCCCCGGGCCGGCAGAGCTTTCTTT. This translates into CASSPPPRAGRAFF.

The genes are TRBV7-9 and TRBJ2-1; the D is unclear. The V gene's germline CDR1 is SEHNR and CDR2 FQNEAQ (reference sequence). This CDR3 is built from 15 residues. With 4 bases removed from V and 0 bases from J, the gap between germline ends came to 10 bases. CDR3 bases: TGTGCCAGCAGCTCCTTCCGGGCCTCCTACAATGAGCAGTTCTTC. This encodes CASSSFRASYNEQFF.

V and J are TRBV20-1 and TRBJ2-7, with D perhaps matching TRBD2 (5 bases). Germline V gene sequence: CDR1 DFQATT, CDR2 SNEGSKA (reference sequence). The CDR3 length is 11 residues. V lost 6 bases, J lost 4 bases, and 10 bases lay in between. The CDR3 DNA is TGCAGTGCCGGAGGTGGATACGAGCAGTACTTC. Translating it yields CSAGGGYEQYF.

The gene calls are TRBV7-9 and TRBJ2-3; 12 nucleotides agree with TRBD2. The CDR3 totals 16 residues. Unmatched junction bases numbered 0, after V lost 1 base and J lost 1 base. The germline V gene encodes CDR1 SEHNR and CDR2 FQNEAQ (reference sequence). The CDR3 protein is CASSLGLAGGTDTQYF. In DNA, the CDR3 is TGTGCCAGCAGCTTAGGACTAGCGGGAGGCACAGATACGCAGTATTTT.

The chain combines TRBV7-9 with TRBJ1-2; TRBD1 might be the D (5 bases). Per germline, CDR1 SEHNR and CDR2 FQNEAQ (reference sequence). This CDR3 has 14 amino acids. With 8 bases removed from V and 6 bases from J, the gap between germline ends came to 19 bases. CDR3 residues: CASGGDRLVHGYTF. CDR3 bases: TGTGCCAGCGGTGGGGACCGCCTCGTTCATGGCTACACCTTC.

The chain couples TRBV6-6 to TRBJ1-3; a weak D match, TRBD1 (5 bases). Between the trimmed V and J ends, which lost 5 bases and 8 bases, there was a span of 16 bases. There are 14 residues in the CDR3. Germline CDR1 is MNHNY and CDR2 is SVGAGI (reference sequence). CDR3 sequence: CASSVATGGDTIYF. Here the CDR3 DNA reads TGTGCCAGCAGTGTCGCGACCGGAGGGGACACCATATATTTT.

The chain is built from TRBV10-2 and TRBJ2-7, with 7 bases lining up with TRBD2. V gave up 4 bases and J gave up 3 bases; unmatched junction bases: 9. Per the germline V gene, CDR1 is WSHSY and CDR2 is SAAADI. This CDR3 has 15 amino acids. The CDR3 reads CASSVGGWKGYEQYF. As DNA, the CDR3 is TGCGCCAGCAGTGTCGGGGGGTGGAAAGGCTACGAGCAGTACTTC.

The chain has TRBV6-5 and TRBJ2-7; D gene uncertain. Germline values: CDR1 MNHEY, CDR2 SVGAGI. This CDR3 spans 14 amino acids. V lost 0 bases and J lost 2, with 8 bases in between. CDR3 region: CASSYSLPPYEQYF. The CDR3 nucleotides read TGTGCCAGCAGTTACTCCCTCCCCCCCTACGAGCAGTACTTC.

This rearrangement joins TRBV7-9 to TRBJ1-4; D ambiguous. From germline, CDR1 is SEHNR and CDR2 FQNEAQ (reference sequence). The CDR3 loop spans 15 amino acids. Trimming shortened V by 1 base and J by 7 bases, and 13 bases separated the two germline ends. The CDR3 nucleotides read TGTGCCAGCAGCTTAGAAGACACTACGATTGAAAAACTGTTTTTT. Amino acid sequence: CASSLEDTTIEKLFF.

A few counts support this clone. The V call is TRBV19, the J call TRBJ1-1, with a tentative D call TRBD1 (5 bases). The CDR3 has 16 amino acids. CDR1 and CDR2 (germline): LNHDA, SQIVND (reference sequence). Trimming cost V 3 bases and J 2 bases, with 16 bases left between them. The CDR3 region has the DNA TGTGCCAGTAGTATGGGGCAGGGTTCGATCAACACTGAAGCTTTCTTT. It specifies CASSMGQGSINTEAFF.

The chain joins TRBV19 to TRBJ2-7; 9 bases fit TRBD2. Germline V gives CDR1 LNHDA, CDR2 SQIVND (reference sequence). CDR3 size: 15 residues. The trim removed 1 base at V and 2 bases at J, leaving 3 bases unmatched. This CDR3 reads CASSIVSGGTYEQYF. As DNA, the CDR3 is TGTGCCAGTAGTATAGTCAGCGGGGGGACCTACGAGCAGTACTTC.

V and J are TRBV9 and TRBJ2-3, with D maybe TRBD2 (6 bases). CDR3 size: 14 residues. V was shortened by 6 bases and J by 8 bases, with 19 bases between the two germline ends. Per germline, CDR1 SGDLS and CDR2 YYNGEE. DNA for the CDR3: TGTGCCAGCACCTTGGGACTGATACTTGGTACGCAGTATTTT. Its protein product is CASTLGLILGTQYF. The variable domain in full, with the rest retrieved from reference TRBV9 and TRBJ2-3, is DSGVTQTPKHLITATGQRVTLRCSPRSGDLSVYWYQQSLDQGLQFLIQYYNGEERAKGNILERFSAQQFPDLHSELNLSSLELGDSALYFCASTLGLILGTQYFGPGTRLTVL.

The chain employs TRBV19 and TRBJ1-5; D is perhaps TRBD1 (5 bases). Per the germline V gene, CDR1 is LNHDA and CDR2 is SQIVND (reference sequence). Between the trimmed V and J ends, which lost 0 bases and 0 bases, there was a span of 12 bases. This CDR3 spans 17 amino acids. CDR3 coding DNA: TGTGCCAGTAGTATAGATCCCAGGGCCTATAGCAATCAGCCCCAGCATTTT. Translating gives CASSIDPRAYSNQPQHF.

The V gene is TRBV7-6, the J gene TRBJ2-7; 7 positions agree with TRBD1. The CDR3 runs 15 residues. Trimming removed 1 base from V and 2 bases from J; junction bases left unmatched: 5. CDR1 is SGHVS, CDR2 FNYEAQ, per germline. In DNA, the CDR3 is TGTGCCAGCAGCTTAGAACAGGGGTATACCTACGAGCAGTACTTC. Its translation: CASSLEQGYTYEQYF.

The chain couples TRBV18 to TRBJ2-7, with a weak D call TRBD2 (5 bases). Germline CDR1 KGHSH, CDR2 LQKENI. The CDR3 sequence is 12 residues long. V was clipped by 5 bases and J by 6 bases, with 11 bases between them. As DNA, the CDR3 is TGTGCCAGCTCAACGTCTCGGGGCGAGCAGTACTTC. It codes for CASSTSRGEQYF.